This T cell receptor beta chain was sequenced for a study of T cell responses to AZD1222 COVID-19 vaccine. TCRdb keeps only in-frame clones here, not all; method: immunoSEQ multiplex PCR. The sample holds 130,000 or so clones; around 90% are singletons and the top ten take roughly 7.6%. CDR1 and CDR2 from the germline V gene are DFQATT and SNEGSKA (reference sequence). The CDR3 length is 11 residues. Trimming shortened V by 5 bases and J by 4 bases, and 8 bases separated the two germline ends. Study-level results: Donors were chiefly white British, with a greater number of females, and clonal diversity was perhaps underestimated. Across the whole spike, CD4 TCRs peaked at regions 160-218 and 743-854.

As concerns this clone: Antigen specificity is unknown.

The gene calls are TRBV20-1 and TRBJ1-1; D remains ambiguous. The origin of this receptor is an adult who received the MenACWY meningococcal vaccine as a control. The specimen comprised peripheral blood, sampled 28 days after the second dose of the MenACWY control vaccine. The DNA of the CDR3 is TGCAGTGCTCAGCAACGCACTGAAGCTTTCTTT. Encoded protein: CSAQQRTEAFF.